The rows below give T cell receptor beta chains drawn from one sample of a study of control samples from healthy donors and cancer patients. Sequencing was performed with immunoSEQ multiplex PCR; in TCRdb, only in-frame clones are kept and a portion is missing. The sample holds 150,000 or so clones, more than 85% seen once. Sequenced input: blood. These receptors originate from a man in his late teens or twenties in good health. Both conserved end residues are part of each CDR3. A D gene is named only where the DNA matches it firmly. Not every row has a clone size; where given, it reads once, few, many or a size class.

clone size	D gene	J gene	CDR3 length	V gene	CDR3 protein	CDR3 DNA
-	-	TRBJ1-3	15	TRBV7-8	CASTPGQGTGNTIYF	TGTGCCAGCACCCCCGGGCAGGGAACTGGAAACACCATATATTTT
-	TRBD1	TRBJ2-2	15	TRBV19	CASGKDRGWTGELFF	TGTGCCAGTGGCAAAGACAGGGGTTGGACCGGGGAGCTGTTTTTT
-	-	TRBJ2-1	10	TRBV6-5	CASGENEQFF	TGTGCCAGTGGAGAAAATGAGCAGTTCTTC
-	TRBD1	TRBJ2-7	16	TRBV4-3	CASSQGKQGASYEQYF	TGCGCCAGCAGCCAAGGCAAACAGGGGGCAAGCTACGAGCAGTACTTC
-	-	TRBJ1-5	15	TRBV2	CASREKRGANQPQHF	TGTGCCAGCAGAGAAAAAAGGGGGGCCAATCAGCCCCAGCATTTT
-	TRBD2	TRBJ2-3	16	TRBV7-8	CASSSRLAGGTDTQYF	TGTGCCAGCAGCTCCCGGTTAGCGGGAGGCACAGATACGCAGTATTTT
once	TRBD1	TRBJ1-6	16	TRBV13	CASSPGGDSRNSPLHF	TGTGCCAGCAGCCCAGGGGGGGACAGTCGAAATTCACCCCTCCACTTT
-	-	TRBJ2-2	13	TRBV18	CASSLRGTGELFF	TGTGCCAGCTCACTCAGGGGAACCGGGGAGCTGTTTTTT
-	TRBD1	TRBJ2-5	15	TRBV23-1	CASSQPGTVQETQYF	TGCGCCAGCAGTCAACCTGGGACAGTACAAGAGACCCAGTACTTC
-	-	TRBJ1-1	14	TRBV7-9	CASSRKGQNTEAFF	TGTGCCAGCAGCCGTAAAGGGCAGAACACTGAAGCTTTCTTT
-	-	TRBJ2-3	18	TRBV7-8	CASSFPVRLPISTDTQYF	TGTGCCAGCAGCTTTCCTGTGAGGCTACCGATTAGCACAGATACGCAGTATTTT
-	TRBD1	TRBJ2-7	14	TRBV6-1	CASSEQGASYEQYF	TGTGCCAGCAGTGAACAGGGGGCCTCCTACGAGCAGTACTTC
-	-	TRBJ2-1	15	TRBV6-5	CASSWYSSSYNEQFF	TGTGCCAGCAGTTGGTATTCGAGCTCCTACAATGAGCAGTTCTTC
-	-	TRBJ2-1	16	TRBV10-3	CAISPGRTGMDNEQFF	TGTGCCATCAGCCCCGGGAGGACAGGGATGGACAATGAGCAGTTCTTC
-	-	TRBJ2-7	14	TRBV7-9	CASSPSAGIYEQYF	TGTGCCAGCAGCCCATCGGCAGGCATCTACGAGCAGTACTTC
-	-	TRBJ1-2	16	TRBV9	CASSVHPSGEGYGYTF	TGTGCCAGCAGCGTCCACCCCAGTGGGGAGGGCTATGGCTACACCTTC
once	TRBD1	TRBJ2-1	16	TRBV7-6	CASSLGTGLSYNEQFF	TGTGCCAGCAGCTTGGGGACAGGGCTCTCCTACAATGAGCAGTTCTTC
-	-	TRBJ1-2	16	TRBV19	CASSPYGSRWDYGYTF	TGTGCCAGTAGCCCCTACGGCTCCCGATGGGATTATGGCTACACCTTC
-	-	TRBJ2-2	12	TRBV12-3/TRBV12-4	CASSLLTGELFF	TGTGCCAGCAGTTTACTCACCGGGGAGCTGTTTTTT
-	TRBD1	TRBJ1-5	14	TRBV28	CASSTTGYSGSQHF	TGTGCCAGCAGTACGACAGGGTATTCTGGGTCCCAGCATTTT
-	-	TRBJ1-4	12	TRBV6-2/TRBV6-3	CASSSSDEKLFF	TGTGCCAGCAGTTCCTCAGATGAAAAACTGTTTTTT
-	-	TRBJ1-1	13	TRBV10-2	CASSDRGWDEAFF	TGCGCCAGCAGTGACAGGGGTTGGGATGAAGCTTTCTTT
-	TRBD1	TRBJ1-4	15	TRBV30	CAWSVPGQRNEKLFF	TGTGCCTGGAGTGTACCGGGACAGAGAAATGAAAAACTGTTTTTT
once	-	TRBJ2-5	13	TRBV12-3/TRBV12-4	CASSSGQQETQYF	TGTGCCAGCAGTTCGGGGCAGCAAGAGACCCAGTACTTC
-	-	TRBJ1-2	15	TRBV5-3	CARTPALRARDGYTF	TGTGCCAGAACCCCTGCACTTCGGGCTCGGGATGGCTACACCTTC
-	-	TRBJ1-1	16	TRBV28	CASSLPGLIMNTEAFF	TGTGCCAGCAGCCTTCCGGGACTGATAATGAACACTGAAGCTTTCTTT
-	-	TRBJ1-2	13	TRBV27	CASSPTSSYGYTF	TGTGCCAGCAGTCCGACCTCCAGCTATGGCTACACCTTC
-	-	TRBJ1-4	14	TRBV5-4	CASSLHEASEKLFF	TGTGCCAGCTCCCTTCACGAGGCCAGTGAAAAACTGTTTTTT
-	-	TRBJ2-5	16	TRBV7-6	CASSFNDRYSQETQYF	TGTGCCAGCAGTTTTAATGACAGATACTCCCAAGAGACCCAGTACTTC
once	-	TRBJ2-3	18	TRBV27	CASSLSGEGARSTDTQYF	TGTGCCAGCAGTTTATCAGGTGAAGGGGCCAGGAGCACAGATACGCAGTATTTT
-	-	TRBJ2-7	13	TRBV3-1/TRBV3-2	CASSQPGPYEQYF	TGTGCCAGCAGCCAACCAGGGCCCTACGAGCAGTACTTC
-	TRBD1	TRBJ1-1	17	TRBV7-9	CASSSSPGTGVNTEAFF	TGTGCCAGCAGCTCTAGTCCCGGGACAGGGGTGAACACTGAAGCTTTCTTT
-	-	TRBJ2-1	14	TRBV28	CASREVSSYNEQFF	TGTGCCAGCAGGGAGGTAAGCTCCTACAATGAGCAGTTCTTC
-	-	TRBJ1-3	15	TRBV10-3	CAIRKYQGNGNTIYF	TGTGCCATCAGGAAGTATCAGGGGAACGGAAACACCATATATTTT
-	-	TRBJ1-5	16	TRBV10-3	CAISESVPGDNQPQHF	TGTGCCATCAGTGAGTCGGTGCCAGGGGACAATCAGCCCCAGCATTTT
once	TRBD1	TRBJ1-6	16	TRBV28	CASSLLDRARNSPLHF	TGTGCCAGCAGCCTCCTTGACAGGGCCCGGAATTCACCCCTCCACTTT
-	TRBD1	TRBJ2-7	14	TRBV10-3	CAIRRGQGPGEQYF	TGTGCCATCAGAAGGGGACAGGGGCCAGGGGAGCAGTACTTC
-	-	TRBJ2-7	13	TRBV27	CASSHRVSYEQYF	TGTGCCAGCAGTCATCGGGTCTCCTACGAGCAGTACTTC